This T cell receptor beta chain stems from a study of blood T cell repertoires in COVID-19. For the study at large: Samples representing acute and convalescent COVID-19 were sourced from the United States, Italy and Spain. PBMCs, B-cell-depleted T cells, or T cells provided the cDNA or gDNA that made up the material.

Original analysis: Nucleated cell number was recorded as an estimate derived from reference gene primer amplification. Some clones are missing from TCRdb's copy, which holds only in-frame ones; the method was immunoSEQ multiplex PCR. D and trimming were read from the DNA, whereas the V and J calls and clone size are those reported in that table. Here the sample spans some 46,000 clones, more than 65% being singletons. The receptor was derived from a woman in her sixties with acute or convalescent COVID-19. The specimen was peripheral blood.

In DNA form, the CDR3 reads TGTGCCTGGAGTGTGGCAGGGGGTAGCAATCAGCCCCAGCATTTT. Amino acids: CAWSVAGGSNQPQHF. V and J are TRBV30 and TRBJ1-5; 7 bases line up with TRBD1. The CDR3 is 15 residues long. Germline V CDR1 and CDR2: GTSNPN, SVGIG (reference sequence). V lost 0 bases and J lost 0; bases outside the gene matches: 2.